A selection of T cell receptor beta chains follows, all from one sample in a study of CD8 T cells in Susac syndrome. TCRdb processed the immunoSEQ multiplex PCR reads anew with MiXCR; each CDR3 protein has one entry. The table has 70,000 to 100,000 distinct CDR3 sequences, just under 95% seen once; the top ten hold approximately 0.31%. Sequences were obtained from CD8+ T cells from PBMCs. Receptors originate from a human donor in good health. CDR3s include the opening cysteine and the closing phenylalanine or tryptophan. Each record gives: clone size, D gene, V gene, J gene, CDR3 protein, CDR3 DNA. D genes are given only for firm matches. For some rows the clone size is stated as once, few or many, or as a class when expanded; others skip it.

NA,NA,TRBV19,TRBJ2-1,CASSIPNGVYNEQFF,TGTGCCAGTAGTATCCCCAACGGGGTCTACAATGAGCAGTTCTTC
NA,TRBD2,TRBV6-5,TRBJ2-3,CASSYWGGGVTDTQYF,TGTGCCAGCAGTTACTGGGGGGGAGGGGTCACAGATACGCAGTATTTT
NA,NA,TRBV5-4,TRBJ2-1,CASSVDNYNEQFF,TGTGCCAGCAGCGTTGACAACTACAATGAGCAGTTCTTC
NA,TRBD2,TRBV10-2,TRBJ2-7,CASWTGGLYEQYF,TGCGCCAGCTGGACGGGGGGTCTCTACGAGCAGTACTTC
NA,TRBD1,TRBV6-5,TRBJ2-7,CASSPQGDWYEQYF,TGTGCCAGCAGTCCACAGGGGGATTGGTACGAGCAGTACTTC
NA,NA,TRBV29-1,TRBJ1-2,CSVDTGEGSYTF,TGCAGCGTTGACACGGGGGAGGGCAGCTACACCTTC
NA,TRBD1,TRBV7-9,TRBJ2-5,CASSSSRQGRMETQYF,TGTGCCAGCAGCTCCTCACGACAGGGCCGAATGGAGACCCAGTACTTC
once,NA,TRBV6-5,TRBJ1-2,CASRPPGGDYGYTF,TGTGCCAGCAGACCTCCGGGAGGAGATTATGGCTACACCTTC
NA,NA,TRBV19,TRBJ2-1,CASSILTGPNEQFF,TGTGCCAGTAGTATCCTGACCGGTCCCAATGAGCAGTTCTTC
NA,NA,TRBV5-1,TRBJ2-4,CASSSHGVAKNIQYF,TGCGCCAGCAGCTCTCATGGGGTAGCCAAAAACATTCAGTACTTC
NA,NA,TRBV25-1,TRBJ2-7,CASSPPTGRYEQYF,TGTGCCAGCAGTCCTCCGACAGGCCGCTACGAGCAGTACTTC
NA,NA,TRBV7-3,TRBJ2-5,CASSLTGSQETQYF,TGTGCCAGCAGCTTGACAGGTAGTCAAGAGACCCAGTACTTC
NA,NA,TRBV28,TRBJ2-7,CASSPKGYTYEQYF,TGTGCCAGCAGTCCCAAGGGGTATACCTACGAGCAGTACTTC
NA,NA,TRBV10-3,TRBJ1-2,CAISGTDGYTF,TGTGCCATCAGTGGGACGGATGGCTACACCTTC
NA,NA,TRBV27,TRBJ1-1,CASSYGSLNTEAFF,TGTGCCAGCAGTTACGGCAGCCTGAACACTGAAGCTTTCTTT
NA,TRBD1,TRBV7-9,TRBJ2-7,CASSLAGQGYEQYF,TGTGCCAGCAGCTTAGCCGGACAGGGATACGAGCAGTACTTC
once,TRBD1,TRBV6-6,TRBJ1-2,CASRDRAANYGYTF,TGTGCCAGCAGGGACAGGGCGGCTAACTATGGCTACACCTTC
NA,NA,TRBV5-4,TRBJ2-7,CASSLEGPPNEQYF,TGTGCCAGCAGCTTGGAGGGACCGCCAAACGAGCAGTACTTC
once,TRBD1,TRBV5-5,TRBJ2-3,CASSLEGASTDTQYF,TGTGCCAGCAGCTTGGAGGGGGCTAGCACAGATACGCAGTATTTT
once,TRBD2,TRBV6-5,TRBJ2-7,CASSGGTSGYEQYF,TGTGCCAGCAGCGGGGGGACTAGCGGGTACGAGCAGTACTTC
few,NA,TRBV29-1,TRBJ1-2,CSVIPAQEGYGYTF,TGCAGCGTTATTCCTGCGCAGGAAGGTTATGGCTACACCTTC
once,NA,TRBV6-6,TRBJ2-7,CASSYSEIEQYF,TGTGCCAGCAGTTACTCTGAAATCGAGCAGTACTTC
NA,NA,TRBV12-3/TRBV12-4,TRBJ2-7,CASSLSLNEQYF,TGTGCCAGCAGTTTATCTTTAAACGAGCAGTACTTC
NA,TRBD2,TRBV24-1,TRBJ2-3,CATSDPSGTSTDTQYF,TGTGCCACCAGTGACCCTAGCGGGACTAGCACAGATACGCAGTATTTT
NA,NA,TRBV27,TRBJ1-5,CASSLILGQPQHF,TGTGCCAGCAGTTTAATTCTCGGGCAGCCCCAGCATTTT
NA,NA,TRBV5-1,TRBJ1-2,CASSFKSNIGGYTF,TGCGCCAGCAGCTTTAAAAGTAATATTGGGGGCTACACCTTC
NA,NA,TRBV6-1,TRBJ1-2,CASSPGPVRGYTF,TGTGCCAGCAGTCCCGGGCCCGTTCGTGGCTACACCTTC
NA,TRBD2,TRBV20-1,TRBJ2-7,CSARANSGGPSIGEQYF,TGCAGTGCTAGAGCCAATAGCGGGGGGCCCTCAATAGGGGAGCAGTACTTC
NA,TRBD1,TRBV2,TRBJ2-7,CATGQGLYEQYF,TGTGCCACGGGACAGGGACTCTACGAGCAGTACTTC
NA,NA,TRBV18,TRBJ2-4,CASSPASKNIQYF,TGTGCCAGCTCTCCGGCTAGCAAAAACATTCAGTACTTC
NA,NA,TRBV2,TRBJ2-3,CASSEFSTDTQYF,TGTGCCAGCAGTGAATTTAGTACAGATACGCAGTATTTT
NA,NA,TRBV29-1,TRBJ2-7,CSVEHGQSYEQYF,TGCAGCGTTGAACATGGACAGAGCTACGAGCAGTACTTC
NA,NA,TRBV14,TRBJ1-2,CASSQVGYGYTF,TGTGCCAGCAGCCAAGTCGGATATGGCTACACCTTC
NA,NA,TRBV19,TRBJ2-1,CASSLKDGPYNEQFF,TGTGCCAGTAGCCTAAAGGACGGACCCTACAATGAGCAGTTCTTC
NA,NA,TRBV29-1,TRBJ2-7,CSALDGSGYEQYF,TGCAGCGCACTGGACGGAAGTGGGTACGAGCAGTACTTC
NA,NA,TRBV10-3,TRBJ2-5,CAISESLETQYF,TGTGCCATCAGTGAGTCGCTAGAGACCCAGTACTTC
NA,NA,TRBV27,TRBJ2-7,CASSFMGAYEQYF,TGTGCCAGCAGTTTCATGGGGGCCTACGAGCAGTACTTC
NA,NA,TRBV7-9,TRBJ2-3,CASRTSAPDTQYF,TGTGCCAGCAGGACGTCAGCCCCGGATACGCAGTATTTT
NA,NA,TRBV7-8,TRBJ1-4,CASSLVQGNEKLFF,TGTGCCAGCAGCTTAGTACAGGGAAATGAAAAACTGTTTTTT
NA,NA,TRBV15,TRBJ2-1,CATSDTGDYNEQFF,TGTGCCACCAGCGATACGGGGGACTACAATGAGCAGTTCTTC
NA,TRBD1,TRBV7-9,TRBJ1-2,CASSSWTGGHYGYTF,TGTGCCAGCAGCTCCTGGACAGGGGGACACTATGGCTACACCTTC
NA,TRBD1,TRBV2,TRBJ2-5,CASRDGQGRFGTQYF,TGTGCCAGCAGGGACGGACAGGGGCGCTTCGGGACCCAGTACTTC
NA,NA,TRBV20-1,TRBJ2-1,CSVYSYNEQFF,TGCAGTGTATACTCCTACAATGAGCAGTTCTTC
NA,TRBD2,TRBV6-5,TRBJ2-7,CASMSGGAYEQYF,TGTGCCAGCATGAGCGGGGGGGCCTACGAGCAGTACTTC
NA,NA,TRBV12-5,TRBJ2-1,CASGLLTTETDEQFF,TGTGCTAGTGGTTTGCTAACAACCGAGACGGATGAGCAGTTCTTC
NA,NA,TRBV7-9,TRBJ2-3,CASSQDGKGDTQYF,TGTGCCAGCAGCCAGGACGGAAAGGGAGATACGCAGTATTTT
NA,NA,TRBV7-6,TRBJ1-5,CASSLNFGGNQPQHF,TGTGCCAGCAGCTTAAACTTCGGAGGCAATCAGCCCCAGCATTTT
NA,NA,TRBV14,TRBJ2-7,CASSQVGGSEQYF,TGTGCCAGCAGCCAAGTCGGGGGATCCGAGCAGTACTTC
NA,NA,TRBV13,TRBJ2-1,CASSFTSNEQFF,TGTGCCAGCAGCTTCACCTCCAATGAGCAGTTCTTC
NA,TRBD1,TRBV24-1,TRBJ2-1,CATGDREYNEQFF,TGTGCCACCGGGGACAGGGAATACAATGAGCAGTTCTTC